What follows are 17 T cell receptor beta chains derived from one specimen sequenced in a study of blood T cells in healthy people across ages. It was with a sample-barcoded 5' primer and a J-beta primer mix that a second PCR of roughly 7 to 12 cycles was run. TCRdb ran MiXCR on the 5' RACE reads and lists one entry per CDR3 protein. Altogether some 1,500,000 distinct CDR3 sequences are present, 42% being singletons, with the ten largest covering under 5%. Sample: blood. The origin of the receptors is a young woman in good health.

In its sample, this clonotype was seen once. The chain recombines TRBV27 with TRBJ2-3; 11 bases map to TRBD2. Germline V gives CDR1 MNHEY, CDR2 SMNVEV (reference sequence). V gave up 3 bases and J gave up 6 bases; unmatched junction bases: 5. This CDR3 is 15 amino acids long. The CDR3 is CASSLVTSGSDTQYF. CDR3 nucleotide sequence: TGTGCCAGCAGTTTGGTAACTAGCGGGAGTGATACGCAGTATTTT.

This clonotype occurred a few times. V gene TRBV5-1 combines with J gene TRBJ2-3, with TRBD1 matching 8 bases. Germline lookup yields CDR1 SGHRS and CDR2 YFSETQ. The length of the CDR3 is 15 residues. V trimming: 0 bases; J trimming: 5 bases; junction bases outside the gene matches: 5. CDR3 sequence: CASSLAQGARDTQYF. CDR3 DNA: TGCGCCAGCAGCTTGGCCCAGGGGGCTAGAGATACGCAGTATTTT.

This clonotype was observed a handful of times. The J gene is TRBJ1-2, the V gene TRBV29-1, with 8 bases matching TRBD1. V lost 7 bases and J lost 3; bases outside the gene matches: 7. The CDR3 length is 13 residues. Germline values: CDR1 SQVTM, CDR2 ANQGSEA. This CDR3 reads CSAGGASYYGYTF. DNA of the CDR3: TGCAGCGCAGGGGGCGCTTCCTACTATGGCTACACCTTC.

The chain uses TRBV4-2 and TRBJ2-5, with 12 bases aligning to TRBD1. CDR3 length: 13 residues. Germline CDR1 and CDR2: LGHNA and YNFKEQ. Losses at the gene ends were 5 bases for V and 11 bases for J; bases not matched to a gene: 6. CDR3 nucleotides: TGTGCCAGCAGCGGGACAGGGGGCCGAGAGCAGTACTTC. Its translation is CASSGTGGREQYF.

The chain joins TRBV7-9 to TRBJ2-1; TRBD2 matches at 9 bases. The V gene end was trimmed by 1 base and the J gene end by 8 bases; junction bases not matched to a gene: 6. Germline CDR1 is SEHNR and CDR2 is FQNEAQ (reference sequence). The CDR3 is made up of 15 amino acids. The CDR3 sequence: CASSLDAGGPDEQFF. The CDR3 DNA is TGTGCCAGCAGCTTAGACGCGGGAGGGCCCGATGAGCAGTTCTTC.

This clonotype showed up just a few times. The gene calls are TRBV29-1 and TRBJ1-2; 7 positions match TRBD1. Germline CDR1 SQVTM, CDR2 ANQGSEA. The V segment lost 4 bases and the J segment 6 bases; nucleotides outside the gene matches: 5. The CDR3 sequence is 12 residues long. CDR3 in amino acids: CSVVQGTDGYTF. The DNA for the CDR3 is TGCAGCGTTGTACAGGGGACGGATGGCTACACCTTC.

This clonotype appeared a single time. The chain uses TRBV27 and TRBJ2-1, with D possibly being TRBD2 (5 bases). V shed 5 bases and J shed 4 bases, with 15 bases lying between them. In germline, CDR1 is MNHEY, CDR2 SMNVEV (reference sequence). CDR3 length: 15 residues. The CDR3 DNA follows: TGTGCCAGCAGTGGGGTCGGACTCCAGTACAATGAGCAGTTCTTC. Residues: CASSGVGLQYNEQFF.

This chain connects TRBV7-2 to TRBJ2-3; TRBD2 matches 10 bases. Unmatched junction bases numbered 13, after V lost 5 bases and J lost 8 bases. Germline values: CDR1 SGHTA, CDR2 FQGNSA. This CDR3 region has 16 residues. In nucleotides, the CDR3 is TGTGCCAGCAGCCCCTATCTTGGAGCGGGAGGGGCTACGCAGTATTTT. Amino acid sequence: CASSPYLGAGGATQYF.

As to this clonotype: One junction end disagrees with the germline gene, perhaps due to a read error. V gene TRBV12-3 or TRBV12-4 combines with J gene TRBJ1-6, with D possibly TRBD1 on 5 matching bases. The CDR3 is 14 residues long. CDR3 sequence reads: CANSLGTGDSPLHF. CDR3 sequence (DNA): TGTGCCAACAGTTTAGGGACTGGAGATTCACCCCTCCACTTT.

This clonotype was seen a handful of times. The chain is built from TRBV2 and TRBJ1-2, with D maybe TRBD1 (5 bases). CDR1 and CDR2 from the germline V gene are SNHLY and FYNNEI. The CDR3 consists of 13 residues. Trimming stripped 7 bases from V and 7 bases from J, with 16 bases between. The CDR3 nucleotides read TGTGCCAGCACTGGGGACGATGGGGGTGGCTACACCTTC. Its translation is CASTGDDGGGYTF.

This clonotype was detected many times. The chain combines TRBV4-1 with TRBJ2-1; 9 bases fit TRBD2. Germline lookup yields CDR1 MGHRA and CDR2 YSYEKL. The V gene end was trimmed by 0 bases and the J gene end by 7 bases; junction bases not matched to a gene: 7. This CDR3 spans 16 amino acids. The chain's CDR3 is CASSQEGSGGLNEQFF. In DNA form, the CDR3 reads TGCGCCAGCAGCCAAGAAGGTAGCGGGGGTTTGAATGAGCAGTTCTTC.

This rearrangement joins TRBV5-1 to TRBJ2-2; 7 bases fit TRBD1. CDR3 length: 16 residues. After removal of 5 bases from V and 2 bases from J, the junction contained 9 bases not matched to a gene. The germline V gene has CDR1 SGHRS and CDR2 YFSETQ. The CDR3 coding sequence is TGCGCCAGCAGAAAACAGACAGGGATTAACACCGGGGAGCTGTTTTTT. Translating it yields CASRKQTGINTGELFF. Together with reference TRBV5-1 and TRBJ2-2, the CDR3 gives the full variable domain: KAGVTQTPRYLIKTRGQQVTLSCSPISGHRSVSWYQQTPGQGLQFLFEYFSETQRNKGNFPGRFSGRQFSNSRSEMNVSTLELGDSALYLCASRKQTGINTGELFFGEGSRLTVL.

This clonotype was seen only a few times. The chain joins TRBV5-1 to TRBJ1-2; the D gene is possibly TRBD1 (6 bases). Trimming removed 0 bases at V and 6 bases at J, with 12 bases between. Germline V CDR1 and CDR2: SGHRS, YFSETQ. CDR3 length equals 14 residues. The CDR3 DNA is TGCGCCAGCAGCTTGGATTGGGCAGGGGATGGCTACACCTTC. It is translated as CASSLDWAGDGYTF.

In nucleotides, the CDR3 is TGTGCCAGCAGTTGGGGCACCCAATACGAGCAGTACTTC. This gives the protein CASSWGTQYEQYF. This chain joins TRBV28 and TRBJ2-7; D might be TRBD1 (5 bases). The CDR3 sequence is 13 residues long. Germline values: CDR1 MDHEN, CDR2 SYDVKM. V was cut by 4 bases and J by 4 bases, with 11 bases left in between.

This clonotype showed up just a few times. The V gene is TRBV7-3, the J gene TRBJ1-2; 9 bases map to TRBD1. V was clipped by 8 bases and J by 4 bases; unmatched bases: 11. CDR3 length: 15 amino acids. In germline, CDR1 is SGHTA, CDR2 FQGTGA. In DNA form, the CDR3 reads TGTGCCAGCTCCCCTAGGACAGGGGACATCTATGGCTACACCTTC. Amino acids: CASSPRTGDIYGYTF.

Comments on this clonotype: One end of the junction is discordant with germline, which a read error may explain. V and J are TRBV4-2 and TRBJ2-7; a weak D match, TRBD1 (6 bases). This CDR3 region has 15 residues. Germline loops: CDR1 LGHNA, CDR2 YNFKEQ. As DNA, the CDR3 is TGTGCCAGCGGCCAACAGGGACAAAAGTCCTACGAGCAGTACTTC. It is translated as CASGQQGQKSYEQYF.

The rearrangement links TRBV27 to TRBJ2-3, with TRBD2 identical over 8 bases. The V gene end was trimmed by 8 bases and the J gene end by 3 bases; junction bases not matched to a gene: 7. This CDR3 is 14 amino acids long. Germline-derived CDR1 and CDR2 are MNHEY and SMNVEV (reference sequence). In DNA, the CDR3 is TGTGCCAGCGGGGGACTAGGGGCAACAGATACGCAGTATTTT. The encoded protein is CASGGLGATDTQYF.